This TCR beta chain is from a study of blood T cells in healthy people across ages. This clonotype was recorded a few times. Its antigen is unidentified. Germline V gene data show CDR1 as SQVTM and CDR2 as ANQGSEA. V was clipped by 4 bases and J by 1 base, with 7 bases between them. The CDR3 totals 12 residues. For the second PCR, which ran for roughly 7 to 11 cycles, a sample-barcoded 5' primer and a J-beta primer mix were used. A single record per CDR3 protein comes from TCRdb applying MiXCR to the 5' RACE reads. This table has over 1,300,000 distinct CDR3 sequences, 55% to 75% appearing once. Study-wide results and caveats: Among T cells, TCR beta diversity per million cells dropped roughly linearly as age rose.

Sequencing was done on a sample of blood. This chain links TRBV29-1 with TRBJ1-1, with D possibly matching TRBD1 (5 bases). The receptor's source is a young man in good health. CDR3 sequence: CSVVGENTEAFF. The CDR3 coding sequence is TGCAGCGTTGTGGGGGAGAACACTGAAGCTTTCTTT.